Each of the 24 T cell receptor beta chains below was sequenced from the same sample in a study of blood T cell repertoires in COVID-19. Data came from immunoSEQ multiplex PCR; TCRdb stores just in-frame clones and leaves some out. The top ten clones hold 0.95% to 1.5% of a sample with about 90,000 clones, roughly 90% of them seen once. The sequenced sample consisted of peripheral blood. Receptors originate from an elderly man with active or convalescent COVID-19.

In this sample, this clone turned up a few times. This chain uses TRBV12-2 with TRBJ2-1; the table's D gene call, TRBD2, was not cross checked with the DNA. TRBV12-2 is classified as a pseudogene. This CDR3 region has 12 residues. The CDR3 sequence is CASRLETGEQFF. DNA for the CDR3: TGTGCAAGTCGCTTAGAGACGGGTGAGCAGTTCTTC.

The sample holds one count of this clone. The V call is TRBV30, the J call TRBJ1-5; no firm D call. From germline, CDR1 is GTSNPN and CDR2 SVGIG (reference sequence). Trimming shortened V by 1 base and J by 0 bases, and 4 bases separated the two germline ends. The CDR3 has 13 amino acids. The CDR3 DNA reads TGTGCCTGGAGTGCAGGTAGCAATCAGCCCCAGCATTTT. This codes for CAWSAGSNQPQHF.

This sequence joins TRBV6-5 and TRBJ1-1; D is possibly TRBD1 (5 bases). The CDR3 sequence is 14 residues long. V gave up 7 bases and J gave up 7 bases, with 19 bases separating them. CDR1 is MNHEY and CDR2 is SVGAGI in the germline V gene. CDR3 nucleotides: TGTGCCAGCACCATGTCGCAGGGAAAGGGTGAAGCTTTCTTT. It translates to CASTMSQGKGEAFF.

This rearrangement joins TRBV5-1 to TRBJ2-7; 7 positions agree with TRBD2. CDR1 is SGHRS and CDR2 is YFSETQ in the germline V gene. V gave up 4 bases and J gave up 5 bases; unmatched junction bases: 12. The CDR3 length is 15 residues. CDR3 residues: CASSPPRGRHDEQYF. The DNA of the CDR3 is TGCGCCAGCAGCCCCCCCCGCGGGAGACACGACGAGCAGTACTTC.

The rearrangement joins TRBV5-5 to TRBJ2-5; D gene ambiguous. V dropped 2 bases and J dropped 5 bases, with 25 bases sitting between them. Germline V gene sequence: CDR1 SGHKS, CDR2 YYEKEE (reference sequence). The CDR3 is made up of 18 amino acids. CDR3 loop: CASSLPVTRLRIMETQYF. CDR3 coding DNA: TGTGCCAGCAGCTTACCGGTGACGCGTCTGCGGATTATGGAGACCCAGTACTTC.

The chain joins TRBV11-3 to TRBJ2-1; 7 bases are shared with TRBD2. J lost 3 bases, V lost 5 bases, and 7 bases had no gene match. Germline assignment: CDR1 SGHNT and CDR2 YENEEA. The CDR3 spans 15 residues. CDR3 loop: CASSPTASGYNEQFF. CDR3 sequence (DNA): TGTGCCAGCAGCCCCACGGCTAGCGGCTACAATGAGCAGTTCTTC.

V usage is TRBV4-2 and J usage is TRBJ2-7, with 8 bases that match TRBD2. There are 15 residues in the CDR3. CDR1 is LGHNA and CDR2 is YNFKEQ in the germline V gene. V shed 4 bases, J shed 3 bases, and the junction held 8 bases outside the gene matches. This CDR3 is CASSRGLGTSYEQYF. In nucleotides, the CDR3 is TGTGCCAGCAGCCGGGGACTAGGAACCAGCTACGAGCAGTACTTC.

This chain connects TRBV6-5 to TRBJ1-2; D ambiguous. V was trimmed by 6 bases and J by 4 bases, leaving 15 bases between them. Per the germline V gene, CDR1 is MNHEY and CDR2 is SVGAGI. The CDR3 runs 14 residues. The CDR3 loop reads CASRTSGGSYGYTF. In nucleotides, the CDR3 is TGTGCCAGCAGAACATCCGGCGGGTCCTATGGCTACACCTTC.

The rearrangement links TRBV4-3 to TRBJ2-3, with a possible D match to TRBD2 (5 bases). This CDR3 has 15 residues. Germline V CDR1 and CDR2: LGHNA, YSLEER. The V end lost 0 bases, the J end lost 4 bases, and 11 bases lay between the germline ends. The CDR3: CASSQDFRRADTQYF. CDR3 DNA sequence: TGCGCCAGCAGCCAAGATTTTAGGCGGGCAGATACGCAGTATTTT.

The genes are TRBV5-6 and TRBJ1-2; D is ambiguous. The V and J ends lost 4 bases and 4 bases respectively, with 14 bases between them. This CDR3 is built from 14 residues. CDR1 and CDR2 from the germline V gene are SGHDT and YYEEEE. CDR3 in amino acids: CASSPRGDFYGYTF. The CDR3 DNA reads TGTGCCAGCAGCCCCCGGGGAGACTTCTATGGCTACACCTTC.

This clone was detected only once. The CDR3 DNA is TGTGCCAGCAGTTCCCCTCTGATAAACGCGAATTATGGCTACACCTTC. Amino acid sequence: CASSSPLINANYGYTF. The chain joins TRBV6-6 to TRBJ1-2; no clear D. The germline gives CDR1 MNHNY, CDR2 SVGAGI (reference sequence). Trimming removed 4 bases at V and 5 bases at J, with 20 bases between. The CDR3 is made up of 16 amino acids.

The chain has TRBV19 and TRBJ1-2; possibly TRBD1 for D (6 bases). CDR3 length: 14 residues. Between the trimmed V and J ends, which lost 4 bases and 1 base, there was a span of 10 bases. The germline V gene has CDR1 LNHDA and CDR2 SQIVND (reference sequence). The CDR3: CASSSPGDNYGYTF. The DNA of the CDR3 is TGTGCCAGTAGTAGTCCAGGGGATAACTATGGCTACACCTTC.

This chain joins TRBV7-6 and TRBJ2-7; D is ambiguous. The CDR3 loop spans 13 amino acids. The V end lost 0 bases, the J end lost 0 bases, and 3 bases lay between the germline ends. Per germline, CDR1 SGHVS and CDR2 FNYEAQ. The CDR3 region has the DNA TGTGCCAGCAGCTTAGCCATCTCCTACGAGCAGTACTTC. It translates to CASSLAISYEQYF. The whole variable domain, filled in from reference TRBV7-6 and TRBJ2-7, reads GAGVSQSPRYKVTKRGQDVALRCDPISGHVSLYWYRQALGQGPEFLTYFNYEAQQDKSGLPNDRFSAERPEGSISTLTIQRTEQRDSAMYRCASSLAISYEQYFGPGTRLTVT.

This clone was recorded a few times. The chain is built from TRBV2 and TRBJ2-3, with 15 nucleotides matching TRBD2. Germline trimming cut 6 bases from V and 5 bases from J; bases unmatched to any gene: 18. This CDR3 comprises 20 residues. The germline gives CDR1 SNHLY, CDR2 FYNNEI. The CDR3 loop reads CASSVRTSGRAMNVLDTQYF. As DNA, the CDR3 is TGTGCCAGCAGCGTACGGACTAGCGGGAGGGCGATGAACGTGTTAGATACGCAGTATTTT.

V and J are TRBV12-3 or TRBV12-4 and TRBJ1-1; no definite D call. Trimming stripped 6 bases from V and 8 bases from J, with 16 bases between. The CDR3 has 13 residues. As DNA, the CDR3 is TGTGCCAGCAGCCGTGGACCGGGAAGGGAAGCTTTCTTT. This encodes CASSRGPGREAFF.

CDR3 DNA: TGTGCCAGCAGCTCCCTACAGGGTGTGAGAGAGCAGTACTTC. Its protein is CASSSLQGVREQYF. The chain recombines TRBV7-2 with TRBJ2-7; D is possibly TRBD1 (6 bases). V was trimmed by 4 bases and J by 7 bases, leaving 17 bases between them. This CDR3 is built from 14 residues. In germline, CDR1 is SGHTA, CDR2 FQGNSA.

V usage is TRBV20-1 and J usage is TRBJ2-7, with D possibly TRBD2 on 6 matching bases. The CDR3 sequence is 13 residues long. The germline CDR1 and CDR2 sequences are DFQATT and SNEGSKA (reference sequence). V lost 3 bases and J 5 bases, leaving 14 bases between the germline ends. This CDR3 reads CSASPGRVNEQYF. The CDR3 region has the DNA TGCAGTGCTAGTCCCGGGAGAGTCAACGAGCAGTACTTC.

This chain connects TRBV5-1 to TRBJ2-3; TRBD2 aligns across 11 bases. Germline CDR1 SGHRS, CDR2 YFSETQ. This CDR3 is 15 amino acids long. Trimming at V came to 3 bases and at J to 6 bases, leaving 6 bases not matched to a gene. The CDR3 DNA reads as TGCGCCAGCAGCTCGGTAGCGGGAGGGCCGGATACGCAGTATTTT. This codes for CASSSVAGGPDTQYF.

The genes are TRBV9 and TRBJ2-3; 8 bases are a match to TRBD1. With 4 bases clipped from V and 4 bases from J, the junction kept 8 bases outside the gene matches. The CDR3 runs to 15 residues. Per germline, CDR1 SGDLS and CDR2 YYNGEE. CDR3 sequence (DNA): TGTGCCAGCAGCCGGACAGGGATGGTCGCAGATACGCAGTATTTT. Its protein is CASSRTGMVADTQYF.

The chain carries TRBV5-5 and TRBJ1-6, with D unresolved. Germline V gene sequence: CDR1 SGHKS, CDR2 YYEKEE (reference sequence). Trimming stripped 0 bases from V and 7 bases from J, with 5 bases between. This CDR3 spans 13 amino acids. In nucleotides, the CDR3 is TGTGCCAGCAGCTTGGTGGCCAATTCACCCCTCCACTTT. It encodes CASSLVANSPLHF.

The V and J genes are TRBV29-1 and TRBJ1-1; 8 bases fit TRBD1. Germline loops: CDR1 SQVTM, CDR2 ANQGSEA. With 3 bases clipped from V and 8 bases from J, the junction kept 8 bases outside the gene matches. The CDR3 spans 13 residues. This chain's CDR3 is CSVEGQAPVEAFF. The DNA of the CDR3 is TGCAGCGTTGAGGGACAGGCCCCTGTGGAAGCTTTCTTT.

The chain has TRBV9 and TRBJ1-2; D unclear. The germline CDR1 and CDR2 sequences are SGDLS and YYNGEE. CDR3 length: 12 residues. Trimming removed 6 bases at V and 2 bases at J, with 8 bases between. The CDR3 protein is CASTLPNYGYTF. The CDR3, as DNA: TGTGCCAGCACGCTACCAAACTATGGCTACACCTTC.

This clone turned up a few times. The V and J genes are TRBV10-3 and TRBJ2-7; 8 bases fit TRBD2. After removal of 6 bases from V and 0 bases from J, the junction contained 7 bases not matched to a gene. CDR3 length: 15 amino acids. Germline V gives CDR1 ENHRY, CDR2 SYGVKD. The CDR3 loop reads CAIRVAGPSSYEQYF. The CDR3 DNA is TGTGCCATCAGAGTAGCGGGACCAAGCTCCTACGAGCAGTACTTC.

The CDR3 loop is CASSPRAEMNEKLFF. The CDR3 region has the DNA TGTGCCAGCTCACCACGGGCAGAGATGAATGAAAAACTGTTTTTT. The V and J genes are TRBV18 and TRBJ1-4; no clear D gene. V was cut by 1 base and J by 5 bases, with 11 bases left in between. This CDR3 is built from 15 residues. Germline CDR1 KGHSH, CDR2 LQKENI.